This passage covers 18 T cell receptor beta chains from one sample sequenced in a study of cytomegalovirus exposure and HLA in healthy donors. The PCR employed 60 Vbeta primers together with 13 Jbeta primers. The repertoire was sequenced with immunoSEQ multiplex PCR; TCRdb's copy has only in-frame clones and lacks some. Its table lists approximately 210,000 clones. The sample taken for sequencing was PBMCs. The origin of the receptors is a woman between 25 and 40 years old in good health and CMV-seropositive.

V is TRBV6-1 and J is TRBJ2-5; 8 bases are a match to TRBD1. The CDR3 runs 15 residues. Germline CDR1 and CDR2: MNHNS and SASEGT. V was clipped by 6 bases and J by 5 bases; unmatched bases: 11. CDR3 amino acids: CASSLGQGHRETQYF. The CDR3, as DNA: TGTGCCAGCAGCTTAGGACAGGGACATAGGGAGACCCAGTACTTC.

The chain couples TRBV5-6 to TRBJ2-5; 8 nucleotides match TRBD1. The better agreement between TRBJ2-7 and the DNA end casts doubt on the J call. The length of the CDR3 is 15 residues. CDR1 is SGHDT and CDR2 is YYEEEE in the germline V gene. Here the CDR3 DNA reads TGTGCCAGCAGTTGGTTGGACAGGGCAACCTACGAGCAGTACTTC. This gives the protein CASSWLDRATYEQYF.

The chain joins TRBV16 to TRBJ2-7, with TRBD1 as a possible D gene (6 bases). Trimming shortened V by 1 base and J by 6 bases, and 16 bases separated the two germline ends. Germline V gene sequence: CDR1 KGHSY, CDR2 FQNENV. This CDR3 has 15 residues. The CDR3 spells CASSQFGTIPSEQYF. The CDR3 nucleotides are TGTGCCAGCAGCCAATTCGGGACAATCCCTAGCGAGCAGTACTTC.

The rearrangement links TRBV5-4 to TRBJ1-3; D uncertain. The CDR3 has 15 amino acids. Germline V gene data show CDR1 as SGHNT and CDR2 as YYREEE (reference sequence). The germline V and J ends were trimmed by 0 bases and 0 bases, with 7 bases remaining between them. DNA of the CDR3: TGTGCCAGCAGCTTGGACTCGGGCTCTGGAAACACCATATATTTT. Translating gives CASSLDSGSGNTIYF.

The CDR3 nucleotides read TGTGCCAGCAGCACAAATGAAAAACTGTTTTTT. It translates to CASSTNEKLFF. The chain is built from TRBV2 and TRBJ1-4; D is unclear. V gave up 6 bases and J gave up 5 bases, with 4 bases separating them. Germline loops: CDR1 SNHLY, CDR2 FYNNEI. The CDR3 extends over 11 amino acids.

The rearrangement links TRBV6-6 to TRBJ1-4, with TRBD1 identical over 8 bases. The CDR3 spans 14 residues. V was clipped by 4 bases and J by 4 bases; unmatched bases: 2. Germline V gene lookup returns CDR1 MNHNY and CDR2 SVGAGI (reference sequence). CDR3 DNA: TGTGCCAGCAGTTTACAGGGGGGTAATGAAAAACTGTTTTTT. Translation: CASSLQGGNEKLFF.

The chain has TRBV11-2 and TRBJ1-1; D remains unclear. The CDR3 is 13 amino acids. V was shortened by 4 bases and J by 0 bases, with 6 bases between the two germline ends. Germline V gene sequence: CDR1 SGHAT, CDR2 FQNNGV. CDR3 amino acids: CASSSFMNTEAFF. The CDR3 DNA sequence: TGTGCCAGCAGCTCGTTTATGAACACTGAAGCTTTCTTT.

The rearrangement uses TRBV5-6 and TRBJ1-6, with a possible D match to TRBD1 (6 bases). Germline assignment: CDR1 SGHDT and CDR2 YYEEEE. V was clipped by 0 bases and J by 4 bases, with 11 bases between them. The length of the CDR3 is 16 residues. For the CDR3, the DNA is TGTGCCAGCAGCTTGGGCAGGGGCGCGTATAATTCACCCCTCCACTTT. It yields the protein CASSLGRGAYNSPLHF.

The genes are TRBV19 and TRBJ2-5, with 16 positions matching TRBD2. The CDR3 runs 16 residues. In germline, CDR1 is LNHDA, CDR2 SQIVND (reference sequence). V shed 8 bases and J 5 bases; nucleotides not matched to a gene: 8. The CDR3 DNA follows: TGTGCCAGTGACACGGGACTAGCGGGAGGGTCTGAGACCCAGTACTTC. It is translated as CASDTGLAGGSETQYF.

The chain carries TRBV6-1 and TRBJ2-5; a possible D gene is TRBD1 (5 bases). The V gene lost 2 bases and the J gene lost 5 bases, with 18 bases spanning the gap. Germline V lookup: CDR1 MNHNS, CDR2 SASEGT. The CDR3 extends over 16 amino acids. The CDR3 reads CASSEWPSGIGETQYF. The CDR3 DNA sequence: TGTGCCAGCAGTGAATGGCCCTCAGGGATCGGGGAGACCCAGTACTTC.

The chain combines TRBV6-5 with TRBJ2-7; the D gene is possibly TRBD1 (6 bases). Germline loops: CDR1 MNHEY, CDR2 SVGAGI. The length of the CDR3 is 14 residues. Between the trimmed V and J ends, which lost 6 bases and 3 bases, there was a span of 15 bases. The CDR3 loop is CASRVRPDSYEQYF. Written as DNA, the CDR3 is TGTGCCAGCAGGGTACGGCCGGACAGCTACGAGCAGTACTTC.

V gene TRBV10-2 combines with J gene TRBJ1-6, with TRBD1 matching 7 bases. Germline-derived CDR1 and CDR2 are WSHSY and SAAADI. CDR3 length: 16 residues. With 5 bases clipped from V and 2 bases from J, the junction kept 6 bases outside the gene matches. In DNA, the CDR3 is TGCGCCAGCAGTCCACAGGGGCGCGCCTATAATTCACCCCTCCACTTT. As protein: CASSPQGRAYNSPLHF.

The J gene is TRBJ2-5, the V gene TRBV7-9, with 9 bases aligning to TRBD1. CDR3 length: 11 amino acids. Per the germline V gene, CDR1 is SEHNR and CDR2 is FQNEAQ (reference sequence). J was trimmed by 5 bases and V by 8 bases; bases with no gene match: 0. The DNA of the CDR3 is TGTGCCAGCGGGACAGGGGAGACCCAGTACTTC. Its protein product is CASGTGETQYF.

The chain links TRBV6-5 to TRBJ1-3, with D unresolved. V was shortened by 0 bases and J by 0 bases, with 9 bases between the two germline ends. Germline V gives CDR1 MNHEY, CDR2 SVGAGI. The CDR3 is 16 residues long. The CDR3, as DNA: TGTGCCAGCAGTTACTCGATGAGTCTCTCTGGAAACACCATATATTTT. Protein sequence: CASSYSMSLSGNTIYF.

The CDR3 DNA sequence: TGCGCCAGCAGCTTGGTGGGGAGCGGGGCCAACGTCCTGACTTTC. This encodes CASSLVGSGANVLTF. The V gene is TRBV5-1, the J gene TRBJ2-6; a possible D gene is TRBD2 (5 bases). Germline CDR1 is SGHRS and CDR2 is YFSETQ. The CDR3 sequence is 15 residues long. The V and J ends lost 0 bases and 4 bases respectively, with 8 bases between them.

This rearrangement joins TRBV6-5 to TRBJ1-2; maybe TRBD1 (5 bases). This CDR3 region has 14 residues. Trimming left V 8 bases short and J 8 bases short, with 21 bases between. Looked up from germline, CDR1 is MNHEY and CDR2 is SVGAGI. CDR3 sequence reads: CASASSAGGGGYTF. The CDR3 coding sequence is TGTGCCAGCGCTTCTTCGGCGGGGGGTGGAGGCTACACCTTC.

Comment on this clone: This CDR3 is also generated by other DNA sequences in the sample. The chain links TRBV5-1 to TRBJ1-4; TRBD1 matches 9 bases. CDR3 length equals 14 residues. The trim removed 2 bases at V and 5 bases at J, leaving 1 base unmatched. Germline CDR1 and CDR2: SGHRS and YFSETQ. The CDR3 DNA follows: TGCGCCAGCAGCTTAGGACAGGGGAATGAAAAACTGTTTTTT. Its protein product is CASSLGQGNEKLFF. Full variable domain (remainder filled in from reference TRBV5-1 and TRBJ1-4): KAGVTQTPRYLIKTRGQQVTLSCSPISGHRSVSWYQQTPGQGLQFLFEYFSETQRNKGNFPGRFSGRQFSNSRSEMNVSTLELGDSALYLCASSLGQGNEKLFFGSGTQLSVL.

As DNA, the CDR3 is TGTGCCAGCAGCGTAGTTGGGGGGGCGGGCTACGAGCAGTACTTC. This translates into CASSVVGGAGYEQYF. This chain joins TRBV9 and TRBJ2-7; weak D call: TRBD2 (7 bases). CDR1 is SGDLS and CDR2 is YYNGEE in the germline V gene. This CDR3 is 15 amino acids long. Trimming cost V 0 bases and J 3 bases, with 13 bases left between them.